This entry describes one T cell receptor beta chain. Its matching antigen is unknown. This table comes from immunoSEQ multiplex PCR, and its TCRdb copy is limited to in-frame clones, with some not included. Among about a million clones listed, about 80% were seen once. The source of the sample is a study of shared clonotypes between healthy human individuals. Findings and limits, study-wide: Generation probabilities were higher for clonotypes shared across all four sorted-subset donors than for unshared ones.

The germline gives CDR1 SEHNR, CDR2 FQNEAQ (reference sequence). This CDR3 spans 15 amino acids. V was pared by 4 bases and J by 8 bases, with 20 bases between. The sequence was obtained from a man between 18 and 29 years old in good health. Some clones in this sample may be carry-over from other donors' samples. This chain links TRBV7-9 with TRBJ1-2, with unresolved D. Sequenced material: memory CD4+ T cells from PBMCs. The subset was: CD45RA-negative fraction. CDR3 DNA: TGTGCCAGCAGCTCCTCCTCGAGGGAGGGAAGGGGCTACACCTTC. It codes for CASSSSSREGRGYTF.